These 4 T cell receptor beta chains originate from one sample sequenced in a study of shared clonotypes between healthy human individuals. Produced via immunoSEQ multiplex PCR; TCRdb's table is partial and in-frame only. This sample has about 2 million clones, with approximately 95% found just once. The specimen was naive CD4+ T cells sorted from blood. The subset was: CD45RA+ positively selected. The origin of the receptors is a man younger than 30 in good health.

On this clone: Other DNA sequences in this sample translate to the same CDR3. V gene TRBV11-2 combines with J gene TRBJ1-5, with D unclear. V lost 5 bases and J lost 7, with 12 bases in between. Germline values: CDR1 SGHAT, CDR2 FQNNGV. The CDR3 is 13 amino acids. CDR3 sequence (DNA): TGTGCCAGCAGCCTCGAAGGTGGCCAGCCCCAGCATTTT. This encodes CASSLEGGQPQHF.

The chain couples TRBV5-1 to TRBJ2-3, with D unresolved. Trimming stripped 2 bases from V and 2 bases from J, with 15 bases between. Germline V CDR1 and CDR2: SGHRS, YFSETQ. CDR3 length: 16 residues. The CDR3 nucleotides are TGCGCCAGCAGCTTCACTCAAACTTTCAACACAGATACGCAGTATTTT. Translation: CASSFTQTFNTDTQYF.

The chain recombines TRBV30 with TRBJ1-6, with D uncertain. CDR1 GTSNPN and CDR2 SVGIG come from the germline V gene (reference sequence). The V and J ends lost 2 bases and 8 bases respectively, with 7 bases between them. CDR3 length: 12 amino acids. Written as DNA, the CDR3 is TGTGCCTGGAGTTCGAAGGATTCACCCCTCCACTTT. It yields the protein CAWSSKDSPLHF.

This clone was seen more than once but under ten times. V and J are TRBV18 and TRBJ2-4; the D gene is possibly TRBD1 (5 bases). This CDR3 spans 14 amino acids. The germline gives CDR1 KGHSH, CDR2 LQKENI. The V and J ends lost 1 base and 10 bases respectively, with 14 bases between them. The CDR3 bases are TGTGCCAGCTCACCACAGGAAGGGGTCGGAATTCAGTACTTC. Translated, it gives CASSPQEGVGIQYF.